This T cell receptor beta chain emerged from a study of CD8+ T cells in alopecia areata. Described treatment: oral pan-JAK inhibitor, 5-10 mg twice daily. General study findings and limits: The study found TCR sharing across patients less clear than in mice, possibly for HLA reasons. Normal scalp had lower clonality than lesional scalp, with alopecia totalis/universalis lesions showing this most strongly. Many expanded lesional clones persisted in scalp and blood during tofacitinib. Just one nonresponder means the tie between baseline CD8+ expansion and response stays uncertain.

In regard to this clone: Its antigen is as yet unknown.

RNA extraction was followed by reverse transcription into cDNA, which acted as the sequencing template. Only in-frame clones appear in the TCRdb table, and some are missing; sequencing was by immunoSEQ multiplex PCR. The table has roughly 250,000 clones, 45% to 70% seen once. V shed 3 bases and J shed 8 bases, with 19 bases lying between them. The germline V gene encodes CDR1 MGHDK and CDR2 SYGVNS. The CDR3 is made up of 15 amino acids. The V and J genes are TRBV25-1 and TRBJ1-2; TRBD1 is a possible D gene (5 bases). The input for sequencing was CD4+ T cells sorted from blood, taken around week 53, from a patient treated with tofacitinib. The clonotype comes from a human donor with alopecia areata. The CDR3 here is CASSDPRTGGNGYTF. CDR3 in DNA: TGTGCCAGCAGTGATCCTCGGACCGGGGGGAACGGCTACACCTTC.